The present T cell receptor beta chain was sequenced within a study of T cell clonotyping in hematopoietic cell transplantation. This clone was seen a handful of times. Its target is unknown. Study-wide findings and caveats: Few recipient clonotypes overlapped donors; over 95% were de novo at given depth. Cells were unsorted, so CD4 and CD8 contributions were not separated. After transplant, recipient diversity fell while pathologically expanded clonotypes grew through day 180.

Recipients were bled about 28 days pretransplant and at posttransplant days 30, 100, 180. Method: immunoSEQ multiplex PCR; TCRdb's copy keeps in-frame clones and lacks some. The data hold under 9,500 clones, with 86% observed a single time. Germline CDR1 MNHNS, CDR2 SASEGT. There are 12 residues in the CDR3. Trimming removed 2 bases from V and 12 bases from J, with 11 bases in between. Material: PBMCs, obtained 180 days after allogeneic stem cell transplant. The source is a human patient who had an allogeneic stem cell transplant, so the T cells may come from the graft donor. The donor label of this sample is uncertain. Some clones in this sample may be carry-over from other donors' samples. The gene calls are TRBV6-1 and TRBJ2-1; perhaps TRBD1 as D (7 bases). CDR3 region: CASSERQGGQFF. The CDR3, as DNA: TGTGCCAGCAGTGAACGGCAGGGGGGGCAGTTCTTC.